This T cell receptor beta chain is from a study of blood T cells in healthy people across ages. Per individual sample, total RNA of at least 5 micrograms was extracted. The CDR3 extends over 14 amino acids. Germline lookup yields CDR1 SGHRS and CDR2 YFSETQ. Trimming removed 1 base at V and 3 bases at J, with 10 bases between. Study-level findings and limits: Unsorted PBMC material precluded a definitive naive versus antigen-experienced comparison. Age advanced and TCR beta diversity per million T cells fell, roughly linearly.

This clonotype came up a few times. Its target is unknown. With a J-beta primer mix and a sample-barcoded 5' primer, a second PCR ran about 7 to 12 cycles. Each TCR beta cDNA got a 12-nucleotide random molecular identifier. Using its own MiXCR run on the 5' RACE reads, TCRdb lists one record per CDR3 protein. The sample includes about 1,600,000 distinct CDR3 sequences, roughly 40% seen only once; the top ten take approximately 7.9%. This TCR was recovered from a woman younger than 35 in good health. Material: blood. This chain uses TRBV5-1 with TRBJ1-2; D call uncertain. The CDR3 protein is CASSLYSEDYGYTF. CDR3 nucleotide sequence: TGCGCCAGCAGCTTGTATTCGGAAGACTATGGCTACACCTTC. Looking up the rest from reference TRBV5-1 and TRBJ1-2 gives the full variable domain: KAGVTQTPRYLIKTRGQQVTLSCSPISGHRSVSWYQQTPGQGLQFLFEYFSETQRNKGNFPGRFSGRQFSNSRSEMNVSTLELGDSALYLCASSLYSEDYGYTFGSGTRLTVV.